One sample yielded the 9 T cell receptor beta chains listed below, sequenced in a study of lymphopenia after photon versus proton radiotherapy (dated by TCRdb to about 2019). Receptor amplification or capture employed the immunoSEQ multiplex PCR assay. Not all clones reach the TCRdb copy of this immuneACCESS table, which keeps in-frame sequences only. Checked studies attribute under half of the gap to unresolved V genes and leave the rest unexplained. The sample table holds about 22,000 clones, of which about 89% were seen once. The ten top clones hold over 8.5% of the sample. The sample was peripheral blood, taken from a patient treated with proton-based radiotherapy. All receptors come from a man aged 80 or over with esophageal cancer.

This rearrangement joins TRBV5-6 to TRBJ2-5, with TRBD1 matching 8 bases. Germline CDR1 and CDR2: SGHDT and YYEEEE. The CDR3 is 14 amino acids. V shed 2 bases, J shed 2 bases, and the junction held 2 bases outside the gene matches. The CDR3 region has the DNA TGTGCCAGCAGCTTCTGGGACAGGCAAGAGACCCAGTACTTC. Encoded protein: CASSFWDRQETQYF.

The rearrangement joins TRBV2 to TRBJ2-7; 7 positions agree with TRBD2. The V segment lost 9 bases and the J segment 3 bases; nucleotides outside the gene matches: 5. Germline assignment: CDR1 SNHLY and CDR2 FYNNEI. The CDR3 is 12 residues long. Here the CDR3 DNA reads TGTGCCAGTTTTGCTAGCGGCTACGAGCAGTACTTC. Its translation: CASFASGYEQYF. Combining the CDR3 with reference TRBV2 and TRBJ2-7 gives the whole variable domain EPEVTQTPSHQVTQMGQEVILRCVPISNHLYFYWYRQILGQKVEFLVSFYNNEISEKSEIFDDQFSVERPDGSNFTLKIRSTKLEDSAMYFCASFASGYEQYFGPGTRLTVT.

The rearrangement uses TRBV4-1 and TRBJ1-1; 7 nucleotides match TRBD1. Germline V lookup: CDR1 MGHRA, CDR2 YSYEKL. The CDR3 covers 14 residues. V shed 3 bases and J 2 bases; nucleotides not matched to a gene: 3. In DNA form, the CDR3 reads TGCGCCAGCAGCCACTACAGGGGTAACACTGAAGCTTTCTTT. Encoded protein: CASSHYRGNTEAFF.

The chain is built from TRBV2 and TRBJ1-5; TRBD1 matches 8 bases. Germline-derived CDR1 and CDR2 are SNHLY and FYNNEI. V was pared by 5 bases and J by 2 bases, with 2 bases of the junction left unmatched. There are 14 residues in the CDR3. The CDR3 nucleotides read TGTGCCAGCAGTAAGGACAGGGGCAATCAGCCCCAGCATTTT. It yields the protein CASSKDRGNQPQHF.

The J gene is TRBJ2-2, the V gene TRBV27, with TRBD1 as a possible D gene (5 bases). The ends were cut back, 3 bases at V and 1 base at J, with 6 bases in the middle. Germline CDR1 and CDR2: MNHEY and SMNVEV (reference sequence). CDR3 size: 14 residues. CDR3 sequence: CASSFDRNTGELFF. The DNA of the CDR3 is TGTGCCAGCAGTTTCGACAGGAACACCGGGGAGCTGTTTTTT.

The genes are TRBV5-1 and TRBJ1-1; 9 nucleotides match TRBD1. This CDR3 contains 14 residues. V was pared by 5 bases and J by 6 bases, with 8 bases of the junction left unmatched. In germline, CDR1 is SGHRS, CDR2 YFSETQ. CDR3 region: CASRPGQGMSEAFF. In DNA form, the CDR3 reads TGCGCCAGCAGACCAGGACAGGGGATGTCTGAAGCTTTCTTT.

This chain uses TRBV5-1 with TRBJ2-2, with TRBD1 identical over 9 bases. The CDR3 spans 17 residues. J was trimmed by 7 bases and V by 0 bases; bases with no gene match: 10. Germline V gene lookup returns CDR1 SGHRS and CDR2 YFSETQ. DNA of the CDR3: TGCGCCAGCAGCTTGGCTGGACCCCAGACAGGGGGCGGGGAGCTGTTTTTT. This codes for CASSLAGPQTGGGELFF.

This rearrangement joins TRBV10-1 to TRBJ1-3; D uncertain. The V gene lost 3 bases and the J gene lost 0 bases, with 9 bases spanning the gap. CDR3 length: 15 residues. Germline V lookup: CDR1 WNHNN, CDR2 SYGVQD (reference sequence). The CDR3 nucleotides read TGCGCCAGCAGTGAAGACGGAACCTCTGGAAACACCATATATTTT. As protein: CASSEDGTSGNTIYF.

The table lists this clone with a count of one. V usage is TRBV5-1 and J usage is TRBJ2-5; 13 nucleotides match TRBD2. The CDR3 is 17 amino acids. Germline lookup yields CDR1 SGHRS and CDR2 YFSETQ. Losses at the gene ends were 3 bases for V and 5 bases for J; bases not matched to a gene: 10. This CDR3 is CASSSGLAGSLSETQYF. CDR3 coding DNA: TGCGCCAGCAGCTCGGGACTAGCGGGAAGTTTGAGCGAGACCCAGTACTTC.